The 3 T cell receptor beta chains below all came from one sample that was sequenced in a study of control samples from healthy donors and cancer patients. The method was immunoSEQ multiplex PCR; TCRdb's version includes in-frame clones alone and lacks a portion of them. The data show approximately 120,000 clones, about 87% seen once. The specimen sequenced was blood. These receptors all stem from a man in his sixties in good health.

Only one count was recorded for this clone. Its ends do not fully match the called genes, so a read error is possible. The rearrangement joins TRBV30 to TRBJ2-7; the match to TRBD2 covers 13 bases. The CDR3 sequence is 12 residues long. Germline V gene lookup returns CDR1 GTSNPN and CDR2 SVGIG (reference sequence). CDR3 sequence reads: CAWSTSGGGRSF. In DNA form, the CDR3 reads TGTGCCTGGAGTACTAGCGGGGGGGGCCGTTCCTTC.

The chain uses TRBV18 and TRBJ1-1; D might be TRBD1 (6 bases). The germline V gene has CDR1 KGHSH and CDR2 LQKENI. This CDR3 is built from 13 residues. Trimming pared 4 bases from V and 7 bases from J, leaving 13 bases between. CDR3 protein: CASSQQGGGEAFF. For the CDR3, the DNA is TGTGCCAGCTCACAGCAGGGAGGGGGTGAAGCTTTCTTT.

J is TRBJ1-6 and V is TRBV4-3; tentative D call: TRBD1 (5 bases). The CDR3 contains 16 residues. Trimming stripped 0 bases from V and 7 bases from J, with 13 bases between. Germline V CDR1 and CDR2: LGHNA, YSLEER. The CDR3 sequence: CASSQDRAAPNSPLHF. The CDR3 DNA is TGCGCCAGCAGCCAAGACAGGGCCGCCCCCAATTCACCCCTCCACTTT.